This T cell receptor (beta chain) appears in the sequencing data of a study of cytomegalovirus exposure and HLA in healthy donors. 13 Jbeta primers and 60 Vbeta primers were used for the PCR. TCRdb keeps only in-frame clones here, not all; method: immunoSEQ multiplex PCR. This table holds 160,000 or so clones, roughly 80% found once. General study findings and limits: Associated with HLA alleles at 0.05 false discovery rate in a later analysis were over 15,000 TCR beta sequences.

As regards this clone: As yet, its antigen is unknown.

This CDR3 region has 14 residues. Trimming removed 4 bases at V and 7 bases at J, with 12 bases between. Germline CDR1 reads SGHKS; CDR2 reads YYEKEE (reference sequence). Sampled while nominally healthy, donors likely had unrecorded immune exposures. Sequencing used PBMCs. The sequence was obtained from a woman between 40 and 55 years old in good health and CMV-seronegative. The rearrangement links TRBV5-5 to TRBJ1-6; D unclear. DNA for the CDR3: TGTGCCAGCAGCGGGCAGGTCTTCAATTCACCCCTCCACTTT. This translates into CASSGQVFNSPLHF.